The 16 T cell receptor beta chains below were found in one sample sequenced in a study of Ad26.COV2.S vaccination and SARS-CoV-2 variants (dated by TCRdb to about 2021). The treatment or condition tag for this specimen amounts to: 15 to 20 received Ad26.COV2.S at low or high dose, single or two shots; 5 received placebo; per-sample allocation not given. For vaccine and placebo recipients, repertoires were sequenced using samples collected on day 63 after the first injection. To prepare the library, the immunoSEQ multiplex PCR assay was applied. This immuneACCESS table, as held by TCRdb, lists in-frame sequences with V and J called but not all clones. Of the missing ones, under half trace to an unresolved V gene in checked studies; the others have no known cause. Present in this sample are hundreds of thousands of clones, more than 70% of which were seen just once. The leading ten clones occupy about 1.5% of the sample.

The sample here was peripheral blood, taken in a trial of Ad26.COV2.S vaccine versus placebo. The receptors here all came from a person between 18 and 65 years old who received the Ad26.COV2.S COVID-19 vaccine or a placebo.

J is TRBJ1-6 and V is TRBV9, with TRBD1 matching 10 bases. CDR1 is SGDLS, CDR2 YYNGEE, per germline. The V segment lost 2 bases and the J segment 7 bases; nucleotides outside the gene matches: 3. The CDR3 is made up of 15 amino acids. Here the CDR3 DNA reads TGTGCCAGCAGCGTTTCGGGACAGGGGAATTCACCCCTCCACTTT. Its translation: CASSVSGQGNSPLHF.

The chain is built from TRBV7-6 and TRBJ2-5; D unclear. With 5 bases removed from V and 0 bases from J, the gap between germline ends came to 13 bases. The CDR3 extends over 15 amino acids. CDR1 and CDR2 (germline): SGHVS, FNYEAQ. CDR3 sequence: CASSPRTLNQETQYF. CDR3 nucleotides: TGTGCCAGCAGCCCAAGGACCCTTAACCAAGAGACCCAGTACTTC.

With respect to this clone: Distinct nucleotide sequences in the sample also encode this CDR3. V gene TRBV19 combines with J gene TRBJ2-7; no firm D call. Trimming shortened V by 4 bases and J by 1 base, and 8 bases separated the two germline ends. CDR1 and CDR2 from the germline V gene are LNHDA and SQIVND (reference sequence). CDR3 length: 13 residues. The CDR3 sequence is CASSTDTSYEQYF. CDR3 sequence (DNA): TGTGCCAGTAGTACCGACACTTCCTACGAGCAGTACTTC.

The count of this clone is one. This chain uses TRBV10-2 with TRBJ2-5; D possibly corresponds to TRBD2 (6 bases). The CDR3 spans 16 residues. The germline V and J ends were trimmed by 6 bases and 4 bases, with 21 bases remaining between them. Germline V gene sequence: CDR1 WSHSY, CDR2 SAAADI. The CDR3 sequence is CASRQGLFLGGETQYF. In DNA, the CDR3 is TGCGCCAGCAGGCAAGGACTATTTCTAGGTGGAGAGACCCAGTACTTC.

In this sample, this clone turned up a few times. This sequence joins TRBV6-6 and TRBJ2-5, with 7 bases fitting TRBD2. Germline trimming cut 2 bases from V and 4 bases from J; bases unmatched to any gene: 7. The germline CDR1 and CDR2 sequences are MNHNY and SVGAGI (reference sequence). The CDR3 has 15 amino acids. CDR3 region: CASSYPLAGVETQYF. For the CDR3, the DNA is TGTGCCAGCAGTTACCCCCTCGCGGGAGTAGAGACCCAGTACTTC.

V and J are TRBV6-2 or TRBV6-3 and TRBJ1-5; D call uncertain. CDR1 and CDR2 (germline): MNHEY, SVGEGT. This CDR3 is 13 amino acids long. The ends were cut back, 0 bases at V and 7 bases at J, with 7 bases in the middle. The CDR3 region is CASSYSVRQPQHF. CDR3 DNA: TGTGCCAGCAGTTACTCGGTCCGGCAGCCCCAGCATTTT.

The CDR3 coding sequence is TGTGCCATCAGTAGGATGGGACAGGGTAGCGCTGATACGCAGTATTTT. It specifies CAISRMGQGSADTQYF. This chain joins TRBV10-3 and TRBJ2-3; 9 nucleotides match TRBD1. Germline-derived CDR1 and CDR2 are ENHRY and SYGVKD. Trimming cost V 5 bases and J 6 bases; bases outside gene matches: 12. The CDR3 contains 16 residues.

About this clone itself: This sample includes further DNA sequences coding for the same CDR3. CDR3 loop: CSVRQGGGNTIYF. As DNA, the CDR3 is TGCAGCGTGCGACAGGGAGGCGGAAACACCATATATTTT. The chain joins TRBV29-1 to TRBJ1-3, with 7 bases that match TRBD1. Looked up from germline, CDR1 is SQVTM and CDR2 is ANQGSEA. The CDR3 length is 13 residues. J was trimmed by 4 bases and V by 6 bases; bases with no gene match: 6.

The chain recombines TRBV6-5 with TRBJ1-1; D is uncertain. The CDR3 has 15 residues. The V and J ends lost 0 bases and 0 bases respectively, with 8 bases between them. The germline CDR1 and CDR2 sequences are MNHEY and SVGAGI. The CDR3 nucleotides are TGTGCCAGCAGTTACTCCCCCCAGCTGAACACTGAAGCTTTCTTT. Its translation is CASSYSPQLNTEAFF.

This clone has only one observation. The rearrangement joins TRBV10-3 to TRBJ2-2, with TRBD2 identical over 10 bases. V lost 5 bases to trimming and J lost 3 bases; unmatched junction nucleotides: 3. Germline V CDR1 and CDR2: ENHRY, SYGVKD. This CDR3 is built from 15 residues. CDR3 DNA sequence: TGTGCCATCAGTTCTCTAGCGGGAGACACCGGGGAGCTGTTTTTT. Its protein is CAISSLAGDTGELFF.

J is TRBJ1-2 and V is TRBV7-9, with D possibly being TRBD1 (6 bases). The germline V gene encodes CDR1 SEHNR and CDR2 FQNEAQ (reference sequence). Trimming stripped 0 bases from V and 9 bases from J, with 8 bases between. The CDR3 sequence is 12 residues long. This CDR3 reads CASSLADSSYTF. The DNA for the CDR3 is TGTGCCAGCAGCTTAGCGGACAGTAGCTACACCTTC.

Comment on this clone: Given a much more abundant clone one base away, this may be a read error. V is TRBV13 and J is TRBJ2-2; no firm D call. CDR1 is PRHDT, CDR2 FYEKMQ, per germline (reference sequence). The CDR3 length is 13 residues. The V end lost 1 base, the J end lost 5 bases, and 5 bases lay between the germline ends. The CDR3 sequence: CASSLVGTGELFF. The DNA for the CDR3 is TGTGCCAGCAGCTTAGTGGGAACCGGGGAGCTGTTTTTT.

This sequence joins TRBV4-2 and TRBJ2-3, with 11 positions matching TRBD2. Germline CDR1 LGHNA, CDR2 YNFKEQ. CDR3 length equals 16 residues. V lost 1 base and J lost 4; bases outside the gene matches: 4. CDR3 loop: CASSQGNSGGADTQYF. For the CDR3, the DNA is TGTGCCAGCAGCCAAGGGAATAGCGGGGGGGCAGATACGCAGTATTTT.

This clone appeared a few times. The chain couples TRBV5-1 to TRBJ1-1, with 12 nucleotides matching TRBD1. Germline trimming cut 4 bases from V and 4 bases from J; bases unmatched to any gene: 5. The germline V gene has CDR1 SGHRS and CDR2 YFSETQ. The CDR3 totals 15 residues. This chain's CDR3 is CASSPGTGGGTEAFF. CDR3 nucleotides: TGCGCCAGCAGCCCGGGGACAGGGGGCGGCACTGAAGCTTTCTTT. Using reference TRBV5-1 and TRBJ1-1 for the parts outside the CDR3, the full variable domain is KAGVTQTPRYLIKTRGQQVTLSCSPISGHRSVSWYQQTPGQGLQFLFEYFSETQRNKGNFPGRFSGRQFSNSRSEMNVSTLELGDSALYLCASSPGTGGGTEAFFGQGTRLTVV.

This chain connects TRBV30 to TRBJ2-1; the D is unclear. Looked up from germline, CDR1 is GTSNPN and CDR2 is SVGIG (reference sequence). This CDR3 is built from 14 residues. V lost 4 bases, J lost 2 bases, and 12 bases lay in between. Here the CDR3 reads CAWTVTAAYNEQFF. In DNA, the CDR3 is TGTGCCTGGACCGTAACGGCAGCCTACAATGAGCAGTTCTTC.

The chain links TRBV6-6 to TRBJ2-4; the D is unclear. Germline CDR1 and CDR2: MNHNY and SVGAGI (reference sequence). The V end was cut by 2 bases, the J end by 8 bases, with 10 bases between. The CDR3 has 13 amino acids. The chain's CDR3 is CASSYGQRDIQYF. Here the CDR3 DNA reads TGTGCCAGCAGTTACGGGCAGCGTGACATTCAGTACTTC.